Listed below are T cell receptor beta chains from one sample, sequenced in a study of post-analysis software for immune sequencing data. TCRdb called the PCR reads again in MiXCR, with one record for every CDR3 protein. This table has roughly 650,000 distinct CDR3 sequences, approximately 59% appearing once. Sequenced input: blood. The receptors were sampled from a girl aged 2-10 years with multiple sclerosis. Each CDR3 is given with its conserved first and last residue. The order of the fields is J gene, clone size, V gene, D gene, CDR3 DNA, CDR3 protein. D genes are given only for firm matches. Clone size is not always given. Where it is, it says once, few, many or a class for expanded clones.

J gene: TRBJ2-5; clone size: .; V gene: TRBV6-6; D gene: TRBD2; CDR3 DNA: TGTGCCAGCAGTTTCGCTAGCGGGGGGGTTGGGACCCAGTACTTC; CDR3 protein: CASSFASGGVGTQYF
J gene: TRBJ2-7; clone size: .; V gene: TRBV19; D gene: .; CDR3 DNA: TGTGCCAGTAGTATGGGGGTCCGCCCCTACAATGAGCAGTACTTC; CDR3 protein: CASSMGVRPYNEQYF
J gene: TRBJ2-3; clone size: few; V gene: TRBV6-2/TRBV6-3; D gene: TRBD1; CDR3 DNA: TGTGCCAGCAGGGGACAGGCCACAGATACGCAGTATTTT; CDR3 protein: CASRGQATDTQYF
J gene: TRBJ2-5; clone size: .; V gene: TRBV29-1; D gene: .; CDR3 DNA: TGCAGCGGGTCCTCAGCCCAAGAGACCCAGTACTTC; CDR3 protein: CSGSSAQETQYF
J gene: TRBJ2-5; clone size: .; V gene: TRBV7-2; D gene: .; CDR3 DNA: TGTGCCAGCAGCAGCTACCAGAGGAATGAGCAGTACTTC; CDR3 protein: CASSSYQRNEQYF
J gene: TRBJ2-7; clone size: .; V gene: TRBV5-1; D gene: .; CDR3 DNA: TGCGCCAGCAGCTCACCGACAGAATTCTACGAGCAGTACTTC; CDR3 protein: CASSSPTEFYEQYF
J gene: TRBJ2-5; clone size: .; V gene: TRBV4-3; D gene: .; CDR3 DNA: TGCGCCAGCAGCCTTTCCCTGGACGAGACCCAGTACTTC; CDR3 protein: CASSLSLDETQYF
J gene: TRBJ1-5; clone size: .; V gene: TRBV20-1; D gene: .; CDR3 DNA: TGCAGTGCTAGAGAAGGACGGACGAATCAGCCCCAGCATTTT; CDR3 protein: CSAREGRTNQPQHF
J gene: TRBJ2-7; clone size: few; V gene: TRBV6-1; D gene: TRBD1; CDR3 DNA: TGTGCCAGCAGTGACGCCCACAGGGGGCCGCACGGCTACGAGCAGTACTTC; CDR3 protein: CASSDAHRGPHGYEQYF
J gene: TRBJ2-3; clone size: .; V gene: TRBV5-1; D gene: TRBD2; CDR3 DNA: TGCGCCAGCAGCATGGAATTAGCGGGAGATACGCAGTATTTT; CDR3 protein: CASSMELAGDTQYF
J gene: TRBJ2-7; clone size: few; V gene: TRBV10-3; D gene: .; CDR3 DNA: TGTGCCACCAAGGCAGGTCTAATTAGCTACGAGCAGTACTTC; CDR3 protein: CATKAGLISYEQYF
J gene: TRBJ1-5; clone size: once; V gene: TRBV5-1; D gene: .; CDR3 DNA: TGCGCCAGCATCCCTAAACCGGGGACAAACAAAGTCAGCAATCAGCCCCAGCATTTT; CDR3 protein: CASIPKPGTNKVSNQPQHF
J gene: TRBJ2-7; clone size: .; V gene: TRBV5-1; D gene: .; CDR3 DNA: TGCGCCAGCAGCTCCGGACTTTCTAGCTCCTACGAGCAGTACTTC; CDR3 protein: CASSSGLSSSYEQYF
J gene: TRBJ2-1; clone size: .; V gene: TRBV6-2/TRBV6-3; D gene: .; CDR3 DNA: TGTGCCAGCACCGAGGGGTTGGGTGAGCAGTTCTTC; CDR3 protein: CASTEGLGEQFF
J gene: TRBJ1-1; clone size: few; V gene: TRBV29-1; D gene: .; CDR3 DNA: TGCAGCGTTGAATTGTGGGGGTCGAACACTGAAGCTTTCTTT; CDR3 protein: CSVELWGSNTEAFF
J gene: TRBJ2-3; clone size: .; V gene: TRBV5-5; D gene: TRBD1; CDR3 DNA: TGTGCCAGCAGCTGGACAGGGGAGGTGATCACAGATACGCAGTATTTT; CDR3 protein: CASSWTGEVITDTQYF